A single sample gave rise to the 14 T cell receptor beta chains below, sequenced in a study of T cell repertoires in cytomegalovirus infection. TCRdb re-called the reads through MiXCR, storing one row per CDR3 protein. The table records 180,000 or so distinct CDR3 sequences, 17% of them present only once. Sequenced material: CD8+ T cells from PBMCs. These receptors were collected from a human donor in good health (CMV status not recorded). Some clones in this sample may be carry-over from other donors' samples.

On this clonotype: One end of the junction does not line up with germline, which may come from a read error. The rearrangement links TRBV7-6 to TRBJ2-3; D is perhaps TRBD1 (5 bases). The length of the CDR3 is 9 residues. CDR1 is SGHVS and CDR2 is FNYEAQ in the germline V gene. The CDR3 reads CASSLTQGF. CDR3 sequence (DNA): TGTGCCAGCAGCTTGACCCAGGGATTT. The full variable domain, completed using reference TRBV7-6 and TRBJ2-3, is GAGVSQSPRYKVTKRGQDVALRCDPISGHVSLYWYRQALGQGPEFLTYFNYEAQQDKSGLPNDRFSAERPEGSISTLTIQRTEQRDSAMYRCASSLTQGFGPGTRLTVL.

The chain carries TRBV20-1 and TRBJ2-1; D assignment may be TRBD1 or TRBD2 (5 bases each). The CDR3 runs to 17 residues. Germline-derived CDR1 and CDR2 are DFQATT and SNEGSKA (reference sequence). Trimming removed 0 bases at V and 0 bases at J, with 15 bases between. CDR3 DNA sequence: TGCAGTGCTAGAGAAGGGGACGGGGCCCGCTCCTACAATGAGCAGTTCTTC. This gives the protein CSAREGDGARSYNEQFF.

CDR3 in DNA: TGTGCCAGCAGTTTAATGGGTGAGGGGGACAATCAGCCCCAGCATTTT. It is translated as CASSLMGEGDNQPQHF. The chain has TRBV28 and TRBJ1-5; a possible D gene is TRBD1 (6 bases). The CDR3 is made up of 16 amino acids. From germline, CDR1 is MDHEN and CDR2 SYDVKM. V lost 2 bases and J 3 bases, leaving 14 bases between the germline ends.

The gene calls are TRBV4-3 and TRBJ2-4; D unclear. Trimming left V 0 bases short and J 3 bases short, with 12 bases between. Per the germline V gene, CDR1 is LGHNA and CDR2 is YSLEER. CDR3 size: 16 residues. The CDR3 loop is CASSQDGVLGKNIQYF. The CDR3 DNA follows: TGCGCCAGCAGCCAAGATGGGGTTTTGGGCAAAAACATTCAGTACTTC.

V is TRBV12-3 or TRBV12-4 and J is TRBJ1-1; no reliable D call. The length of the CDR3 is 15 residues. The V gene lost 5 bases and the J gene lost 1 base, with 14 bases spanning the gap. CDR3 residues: CASSRPRTGNTEAFF. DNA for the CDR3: TGTGCCAGCAGTCGCCCCAGGACGGGGAACACTGAAGCTTTCTTT.

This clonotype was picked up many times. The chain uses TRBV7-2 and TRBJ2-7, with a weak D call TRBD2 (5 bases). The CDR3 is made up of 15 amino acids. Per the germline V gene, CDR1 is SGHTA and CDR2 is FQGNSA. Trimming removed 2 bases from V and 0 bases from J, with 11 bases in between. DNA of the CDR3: TGTGCCAGCAGCTTATATAGTCTAGCCTCCTACGAGCAGTACTTC. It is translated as CASSLYSLASYEQYF.

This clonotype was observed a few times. CDR3: CASSLAMEGSYEQYF. In nucleotides, the CDR3 is TGTGCCAGCAGCTTAGCGATGGAGGGCTCCTACGAGCAGTACTTC. J is TRBJ2-7 and V is TRBV7-6; tentative D call: TRBD2 (6 bases). Per the germline V gene, CDR1 is SGHVS and CDR2 is FNYEAQ. V lost 0 bases, J lost 0 bases, and 9 bases lay in between. CDR3 length equals 15 residues. The full variable domain, rest sourced from reference TRBV7-6 and TRBJ2-7, is GAGVSQSPRYKVTKRGQDVALRCDPISGHVSLYWYRQALGQGPEFLTYFNYEAQQDKSGLPNDRFSAERPEGSISTLTIQRTEQRDSAMYRCASSLAMEGSYEQYFGPGTRLTVT.

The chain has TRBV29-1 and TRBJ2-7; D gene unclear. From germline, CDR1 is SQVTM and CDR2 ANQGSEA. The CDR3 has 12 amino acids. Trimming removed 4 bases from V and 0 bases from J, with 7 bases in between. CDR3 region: CSVGTNSYEQYF. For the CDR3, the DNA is TGCAGCGTTGGAACGAACTCCTACGAGCAGTACTTC.

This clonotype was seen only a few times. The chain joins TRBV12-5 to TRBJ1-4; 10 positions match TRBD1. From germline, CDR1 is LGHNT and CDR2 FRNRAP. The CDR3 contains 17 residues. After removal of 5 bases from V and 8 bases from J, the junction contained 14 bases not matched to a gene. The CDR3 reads CASGRTGTGVVNEKLFF. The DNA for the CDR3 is TGTGCTAGTGGTCGCACCGGGACAGGGGTTGTAAACGAAAAACTGTTTTTT.

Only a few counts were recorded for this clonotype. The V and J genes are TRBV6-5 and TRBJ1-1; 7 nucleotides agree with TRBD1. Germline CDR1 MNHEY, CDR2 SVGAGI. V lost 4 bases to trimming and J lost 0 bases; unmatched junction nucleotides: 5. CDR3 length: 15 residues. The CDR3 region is CASSLTGVMNTEAFF. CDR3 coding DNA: TGTGCCAGCAGTTTAACAGGGGTGATGAACACTGAAGCTTTCTTT.

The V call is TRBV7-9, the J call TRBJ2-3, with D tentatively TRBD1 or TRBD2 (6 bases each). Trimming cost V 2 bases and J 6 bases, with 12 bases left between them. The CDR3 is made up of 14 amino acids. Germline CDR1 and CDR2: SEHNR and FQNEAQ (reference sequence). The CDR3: CASSLRGVADTQYF. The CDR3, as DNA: TGTGCCAGCAGCTTAAGGGGGGTAGCGGATACGCAGTATTTT.

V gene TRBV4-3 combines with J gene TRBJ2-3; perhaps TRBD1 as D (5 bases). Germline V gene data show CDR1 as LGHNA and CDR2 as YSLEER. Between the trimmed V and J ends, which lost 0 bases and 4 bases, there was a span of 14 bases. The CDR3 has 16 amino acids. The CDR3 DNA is TGCGCCAGCAGCCAAGATTCGCAGGGAAGGCCAGATACGCAGTATTTT. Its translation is CASSQDSQGRPDTQYF.

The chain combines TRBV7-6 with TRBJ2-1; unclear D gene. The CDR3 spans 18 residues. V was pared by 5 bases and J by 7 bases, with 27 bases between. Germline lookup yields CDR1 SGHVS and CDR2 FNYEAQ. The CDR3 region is CASSHSRNRPLDGNEQFF. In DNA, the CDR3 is TGTGCCAGCAGCCATTCGAGAAACAGACCCCTAGACGGGAATGAGCAGTTCTTC.

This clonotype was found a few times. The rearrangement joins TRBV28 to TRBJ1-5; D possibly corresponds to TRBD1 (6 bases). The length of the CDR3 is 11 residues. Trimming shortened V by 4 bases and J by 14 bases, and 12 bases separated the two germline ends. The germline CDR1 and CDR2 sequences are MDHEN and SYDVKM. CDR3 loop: CASSSGVWEHF. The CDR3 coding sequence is TGTGCCAGCAGTTCAGGGGTTTGGGAGCATTTT.